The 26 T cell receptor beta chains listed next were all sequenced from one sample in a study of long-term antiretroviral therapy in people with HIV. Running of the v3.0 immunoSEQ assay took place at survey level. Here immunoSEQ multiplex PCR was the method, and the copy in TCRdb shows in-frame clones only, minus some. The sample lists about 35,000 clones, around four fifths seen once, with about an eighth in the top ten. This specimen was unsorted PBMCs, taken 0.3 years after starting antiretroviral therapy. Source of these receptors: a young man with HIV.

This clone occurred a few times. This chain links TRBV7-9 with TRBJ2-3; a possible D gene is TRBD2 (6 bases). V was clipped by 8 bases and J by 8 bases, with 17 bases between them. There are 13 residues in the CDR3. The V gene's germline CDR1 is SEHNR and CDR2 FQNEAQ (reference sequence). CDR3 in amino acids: CASGGSSSITQYF. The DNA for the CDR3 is TGTGCCAGCGGGGGGTCGAGCTCTATTACGCAGTATTTT.

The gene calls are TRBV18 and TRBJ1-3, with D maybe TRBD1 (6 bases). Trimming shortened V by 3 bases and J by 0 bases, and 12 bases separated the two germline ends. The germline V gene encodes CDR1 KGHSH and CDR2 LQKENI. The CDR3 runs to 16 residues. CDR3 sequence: CASSPGGTNSGNTIYF. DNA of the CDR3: TGTGCCAGCTCACCCGGAGGGACAAACTCTGGAAACACCATATATTTT.

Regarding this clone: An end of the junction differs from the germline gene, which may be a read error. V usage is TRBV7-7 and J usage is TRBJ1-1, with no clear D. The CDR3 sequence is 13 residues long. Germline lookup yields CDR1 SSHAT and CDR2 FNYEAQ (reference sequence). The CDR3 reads CASSHDTTTEAFF. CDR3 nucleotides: TGTGCTAGCAGCCATGATACTACAACTGAAGCTTTCTTT.

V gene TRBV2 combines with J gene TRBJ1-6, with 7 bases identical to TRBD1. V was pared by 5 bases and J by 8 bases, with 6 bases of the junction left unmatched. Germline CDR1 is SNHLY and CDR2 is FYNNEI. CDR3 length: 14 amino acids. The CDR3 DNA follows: TGTGCCAGCAGTAGAGGGGGCGGTGATTCACCCCTCCACTTT. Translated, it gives CASSRGGGDSPLHF.

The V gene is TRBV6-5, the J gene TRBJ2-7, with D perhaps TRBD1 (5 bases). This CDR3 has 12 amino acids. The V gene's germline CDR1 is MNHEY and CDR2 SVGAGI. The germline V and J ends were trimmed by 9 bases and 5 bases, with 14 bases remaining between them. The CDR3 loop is CASTDIRHEQYF. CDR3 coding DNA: TGTGCCAGTACGGACATCCGACACGAGCAGTACTTC.

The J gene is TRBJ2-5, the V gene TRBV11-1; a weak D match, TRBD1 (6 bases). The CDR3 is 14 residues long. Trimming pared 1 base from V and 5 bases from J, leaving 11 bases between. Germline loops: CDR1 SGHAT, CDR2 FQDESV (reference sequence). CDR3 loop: CASSLGSGVETQYF. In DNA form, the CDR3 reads TGTGCCAGCAGCTTAGGTTCAGGGGTTGAGACCCAGTACTTC.

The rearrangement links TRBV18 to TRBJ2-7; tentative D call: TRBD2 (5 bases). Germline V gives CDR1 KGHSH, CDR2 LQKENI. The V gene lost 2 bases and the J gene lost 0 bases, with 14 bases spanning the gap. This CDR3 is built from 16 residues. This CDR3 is CASSPGSPGNSYEQYF. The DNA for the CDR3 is TGTGCCAGCTCACCAGGGAGTCCAGGCAACTCCTACGAGCAGTACTTC.

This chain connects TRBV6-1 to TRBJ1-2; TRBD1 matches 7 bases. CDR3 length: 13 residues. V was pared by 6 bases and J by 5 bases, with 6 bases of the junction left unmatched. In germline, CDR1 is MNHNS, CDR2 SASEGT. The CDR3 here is CASRYTGVYGYTF. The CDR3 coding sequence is TGTGCCAGCAGGTATACAGGGGTTTATGGCTACACCTTC.

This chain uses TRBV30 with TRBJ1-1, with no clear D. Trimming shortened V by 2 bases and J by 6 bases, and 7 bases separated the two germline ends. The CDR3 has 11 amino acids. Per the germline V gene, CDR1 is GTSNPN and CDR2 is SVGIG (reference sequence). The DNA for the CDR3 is TGTGCCTGGAGTTGGAGGGCTGAAGCTTTCTTT. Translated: CAWSWRAEAFF.

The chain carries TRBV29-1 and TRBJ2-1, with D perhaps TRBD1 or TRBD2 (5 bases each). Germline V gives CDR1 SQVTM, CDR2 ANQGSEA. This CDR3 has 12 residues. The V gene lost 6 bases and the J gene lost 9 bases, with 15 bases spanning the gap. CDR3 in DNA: TGCAGCGTATCCGGGACGTGGGGTGAGCAGTTCTTC. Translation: CSVSGTWGEQFF.

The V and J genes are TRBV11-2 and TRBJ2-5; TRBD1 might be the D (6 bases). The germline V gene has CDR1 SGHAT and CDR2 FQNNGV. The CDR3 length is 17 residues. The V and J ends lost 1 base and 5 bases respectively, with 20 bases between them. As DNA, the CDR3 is TGTGCCAGCAGCTTAGTTCTTTCGCACAGGGTGGGGGAGACCCAGTACTTC. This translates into CASSLVLSHRVGETQYF.

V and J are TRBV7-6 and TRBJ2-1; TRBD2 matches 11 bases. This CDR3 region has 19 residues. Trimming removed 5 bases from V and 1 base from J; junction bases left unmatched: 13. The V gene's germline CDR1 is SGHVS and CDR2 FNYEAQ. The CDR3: CASSPTSSGRPVSYNEQFF. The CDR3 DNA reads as TGTGCCAGCAGCCCGACATCTAGCGGGAGGCCAGTGTCCTACAATGAGCAGTTCTTC.

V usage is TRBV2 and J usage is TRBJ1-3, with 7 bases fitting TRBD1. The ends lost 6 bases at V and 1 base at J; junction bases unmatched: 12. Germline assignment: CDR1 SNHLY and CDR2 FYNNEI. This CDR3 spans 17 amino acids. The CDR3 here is CASSPVPRGRSGNTIYF. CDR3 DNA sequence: TGTGCCAGCAGCCCCGTCCCCAGGGGGAGGTCTGGAAACACCATATATTTT.

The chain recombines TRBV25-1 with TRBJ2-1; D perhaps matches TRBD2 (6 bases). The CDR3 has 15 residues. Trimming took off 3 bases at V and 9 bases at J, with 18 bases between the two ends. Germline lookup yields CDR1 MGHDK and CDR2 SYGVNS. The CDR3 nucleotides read TGTGCCAGCAGTGATAAGGGATGGGACTCCGCTGAGCAGTTCTTC. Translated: CASSDKGWDSAEQFF.

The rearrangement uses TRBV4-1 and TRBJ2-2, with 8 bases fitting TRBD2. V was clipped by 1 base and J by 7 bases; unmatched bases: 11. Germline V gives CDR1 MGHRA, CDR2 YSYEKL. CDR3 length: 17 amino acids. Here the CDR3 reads CASSQGLARRIHGELFF. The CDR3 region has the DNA TGCGCCAGCAGCCAAGGACTAGCGCGCAGGATCCACGGGGAGCTGTTTTTT.

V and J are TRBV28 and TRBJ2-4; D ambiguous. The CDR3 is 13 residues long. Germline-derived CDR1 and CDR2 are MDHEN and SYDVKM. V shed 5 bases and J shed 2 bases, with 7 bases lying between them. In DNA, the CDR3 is TGTGCCAGCAGTGTGGGCACCAAAAACATTCAGTACTTC. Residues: CASSVGTKNIQYF.

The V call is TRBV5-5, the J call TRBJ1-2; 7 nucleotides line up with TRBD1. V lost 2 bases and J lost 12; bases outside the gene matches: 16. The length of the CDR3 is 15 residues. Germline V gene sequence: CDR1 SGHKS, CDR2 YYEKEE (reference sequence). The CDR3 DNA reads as TGTGCCAGCAGCTTATTGTTGGACGGGCCAGGGGGTAACACCTTC. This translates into CASSLLLDGPGGNTF.

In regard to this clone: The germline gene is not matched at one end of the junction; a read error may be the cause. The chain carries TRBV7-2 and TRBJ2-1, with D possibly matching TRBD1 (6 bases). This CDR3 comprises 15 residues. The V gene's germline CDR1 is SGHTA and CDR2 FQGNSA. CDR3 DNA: TGTGCCAGCAGCTTAGGGGGGCAGCTCCCGGGTCGTTGTGTCTTC. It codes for CASSLGGQLPGRCVF.

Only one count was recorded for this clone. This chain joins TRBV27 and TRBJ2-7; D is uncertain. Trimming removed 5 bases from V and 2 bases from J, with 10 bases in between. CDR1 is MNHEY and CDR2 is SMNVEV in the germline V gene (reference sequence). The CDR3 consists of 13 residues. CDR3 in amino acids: CASSTLNTYEQYF. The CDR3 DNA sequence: TGTGCCAGCAGTACTCTTAATACCTACGAGCAGTACTTC.

CDR3 in DNA: TGTGCCAGCAGTATTCGGGGACTCTACGAGCAGTACTTC. Translation: CASSIRGLYEQYF. V usage is TRBV28 and J usage is TRBJ2-7, with D possibly matching TRBD2 (6 bases). V was shortened by 5 bases and J by 3 bases, with 11 bases between the two germline ends. This CDR3 comprises 13 residues. CDR1 and CDR2 (germline): MDHEN, SYDVKM.

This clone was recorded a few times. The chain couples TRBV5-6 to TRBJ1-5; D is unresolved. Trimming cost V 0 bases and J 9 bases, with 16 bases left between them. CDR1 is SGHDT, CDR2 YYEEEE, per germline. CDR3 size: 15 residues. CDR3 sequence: CASSLAGGSVRPQHF. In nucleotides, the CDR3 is TGTGCCAGCAGCTTGGCCGGAGGTTCCGTTCGGCCCCAGCATTTT.

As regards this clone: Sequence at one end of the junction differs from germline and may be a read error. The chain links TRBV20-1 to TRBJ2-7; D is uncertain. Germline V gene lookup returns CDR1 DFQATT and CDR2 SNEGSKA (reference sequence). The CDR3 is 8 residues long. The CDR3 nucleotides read TGCAGTGATCGAAATGGGATATTC. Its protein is CSDRNGIF.

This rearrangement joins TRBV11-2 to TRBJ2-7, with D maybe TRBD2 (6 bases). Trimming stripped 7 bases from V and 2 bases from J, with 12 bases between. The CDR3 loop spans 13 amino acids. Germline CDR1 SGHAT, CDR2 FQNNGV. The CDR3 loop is CASIGGGTYEQYF. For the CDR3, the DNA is TGTGCCAGCATTGGTGGGGGGACCTACGAGCAGTACTTC.

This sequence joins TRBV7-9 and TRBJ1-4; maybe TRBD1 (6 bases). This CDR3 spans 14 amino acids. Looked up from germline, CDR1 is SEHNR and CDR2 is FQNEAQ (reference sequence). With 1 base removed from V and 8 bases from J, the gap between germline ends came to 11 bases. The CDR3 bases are TGTGCCAGCAGCTTAGGCAGGACAGACGAAAAACTGTTTTTT. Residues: CASSLGRTDEKLFF.

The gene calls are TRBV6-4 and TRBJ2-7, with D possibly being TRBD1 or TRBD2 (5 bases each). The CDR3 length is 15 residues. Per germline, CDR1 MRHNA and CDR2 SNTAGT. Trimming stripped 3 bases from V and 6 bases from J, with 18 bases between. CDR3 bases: TGTGCCAGCAGTGATCCGGGACCGACACGGACCGAGCAGTACTTC. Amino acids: CASSDPGPTRTEQYF.

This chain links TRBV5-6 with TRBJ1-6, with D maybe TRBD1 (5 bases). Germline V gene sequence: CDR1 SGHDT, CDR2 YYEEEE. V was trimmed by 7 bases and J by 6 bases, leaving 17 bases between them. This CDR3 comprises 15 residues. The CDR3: CASSRRGRGNSPLHF. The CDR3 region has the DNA TGTGCCAGCTCCCGGAGAGGAAGGGGTAATTCACCCCTCCACTTT. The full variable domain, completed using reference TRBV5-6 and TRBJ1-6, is DAGVTQSPTHLIKTRGQQVTLRCSPKSGHDTVSWYQQALGQGPQFIFQYYEEEERQRGNFPDRFSGHQFPNYSSELNVNALLLGDSALYLCASSRRGRGNSPLHFGNGTRLTVT.